The 17 T cell receptor beta chains presented below share a single source sample, sequenced in a study of T cells in Graves' hyperthyroidism and ophthalmopathy. Amplification of TCR beta CDR3 regions was performed using RNA transcripts as template. Researchers ran a first-round RT-PCR on the TCR CDR3 using the HTBI primer set. A single record per CDR3 protein comes from TCRdb applying MiXCR to the multiplex PCR reads. The table records tens of thousands of distinct CDR3 sequences, around 48% of them present only once. Material for sequencing was blood. Receptors originate from a woman aged 45-65 years with Graves' hyperthyroidism that later progressed to Graves' ophthalmopathy.

Only one count was recorded for this clonotype. As DNA, the CDR3 is TGCGCCAGCAGCTCCCCGAAGATGGACAGGGGGGAGCTGTTTTTT. It codes for CASSSPKMDRGELFF. This chain joins TRBV5-1 and TRBJ2-2; 7 bases are a match to TRBD1. The CDR3 covers 15 residues. V shed 3 bases and J 8 bases; nucleotides not matched to a gene: 10. CDR1 is SGHRS, CDR2 YFSETQ, per germline.

The sample holds many counts of this clonotype. The CDR3 region is CASSPDRGRGNTEAFF. The CDR3 nucleotides are TGTGCCAGCAGCCCAGACAGGGGGCGCGGGAACACTGAAGCTTTCTTT. The rearrangement links TRBV11-2 to TRBJ1-1; 10 bases map to TRBD1. The CDR3 is 16 residues long. The germline V gene encodes CDR1 SGHAT and CDR2 FQNNGV. V dropped 5 bases and J dropped 1; count of bases not matched to a gene: 7.

The V and J genes are TRBV2 and TRBJ2-5, with a weak D call TRBD1 (5 bases). CDR1 and CDR2 (germline): SNHLY, FYNNEI. Trimming took 5 bases from V and 9 from J, leaving 19 bases between them. The CDR3 spans 14 residues. The CDR3 spells CASSWQGLNQPQYF. The CDR3 coding sequence is TGTGCCAGCAGTTGGCAGGGCCTGAATCAGCCCCAGTACTTC.

Note on this clonotype: The CDR3 carries no conserved terminal phenylalanine or tryptophan, so it likely arises from a read error. This rearrangement joins TRBV11-3 to TRBJ2-7; 9 positions agree with TRBD1. Germline V CDR1 and CDR2: SGHNT, YENEEA. CDR3 length equals 15 residues. The CDR3 nucleotides are TGTACCAGCGGCTTCCCGGGACAGGGAACCAACGAGCAGTACCTC. Amino acids: CTSGFPGQGTNEQYL.

Points on this clonotype: The junction does not match germline at one end; this may be a read error. The chain employs TRBV5-5 and TRBJ1-5; 11 bases fit TRBD1. Germline values: CDR1 SGHKS, CDR2 YYEKEE (reference sequence). There are 15 residues in the CDR3. Here the CDR3 DNA reads TGTGCCGGCAGCCCGGGGACAGGGGGACGTCAGCCCCGGCATTTT. It translates to CAGSPGTGGRQPRHF.

The gene calls are TRBV5-8 and TRBJ1-2; D is uncertain. CDR3 length: 13 amino acids. V dropped 0 bases and J dropped 3 bases, with 6 bases sitting between them. Per germline, CDR1 SGHTS and CDR2 YDEGEE. The CDR3 is CASSLAQDYGYTF. The CDR3 nucleotides are TGTGCCAGCAGCTTGGCGCAGGACTATGGCTACACCTTC.

V and J are TRBV4-1 and TRBJ1-3; the match to TRBD1 covers 9 bases. Germline lookup yields CDR1 MGHRA and CDR2 YSYEKL. This CDR3 comprises 17 residues. The J segment lost 6 bases and the V segment lost 4 bases, leaving 13 bases of the junction unmatched. CDR3 in amino acids: CASSPGLWDRVENTIYF. CDR3 nucleotides: TGCGCCAGCAGCCCCGGTTTATGGGACAGGGTCGAAAACACCATATATTTT.

This clonotype has just a few counts. The chain carries TRBV10-1 and TRBJ2-1, with TRBD1 matching over 7 bases. The CDR3 is made up of 14 amino acids. Trimming removed 3 bases from V and 6 bases from J; junction bases left unmatched: 5. In germline, CDR1 is WNHNN, CDR2 SYGVQD (reference sequence). The CDR3 sequence is CASSDLRGTNEQFF. In nucleotides, the CDR3 is TGCGCCAGCAGTGATCTCAGGGGGACCAATGAGCAGTTCTTC.

A word on this clonotype: A much more abundant neighbour one base away suggests this may be a read error. CDR3 nucleotides: TGTGCCAGCAGTTTAGCGTTTTCCCTCTACAATGAGCAGTTCTTC. This gives the protein CASSLAFSLYNEQFF. V usage is TRBV27 and J usage is TRBJ2-1; D not certain. CDR1 and CDR2 from the germline V gene are MNHEY and SMNVEV (reference sequence). This CDR3 is built from 15 residues. The germline V and J ends were trimmed by 2 bases and 3 bases, with 11 bases remaining between them.

The chain has TRBV10-3 and TRBJ1-2; TRBD1 matches at 7 bases. The length of the CDR3 is 16 residues. Germline V gene data show CDR1 as ENHRY and CDR2 as SYGVKD. The V gene end was trimmed by 2 bases and the J gene end by 2 bases; junction bases not matched to a gene: 8. The DNA for the CDR3 is TGTGCCATCAGTGAGGGAGAGGGGGCGGGGAACTATGGCTACACCTTC. This encodes CAISEGEGAGNYGYTF.

The sample holds many counts of this clonotype. The CDR3 DNA reads as TGTGCCAGCAGCTTAATAGCCCAGAACACTGAAGCTTTCTTT. Its translation: CASSLIAQNTEAFF. This chain connects TRBV7-9 to TRBJ1-1, with D unclear. The CDR3 has 14 residues. Deletions cut 2 bases from V and 1 base from J, with 8 bases between. CDR1 SEHNR and CDR2 FQNEAQ come from the germline V gene (reference sequence). Filled out from reference TRBV7-9 and TRBJ1-1, the complete variable domain reads DTGVSQNPRHKITKRGQNVTFRCDPISEHNRLYWYRQTLGQGPEFLTYFQNEAQLEKSRLLSDRFSAERPKGSFSTLEIQRTEQGDSAMYLCASSLIAQNTEAFFGQGTRLTVV.

The table lists this clonotype with many counts. The chain employs TRBV5-1 and TRBJ2-3; 11 positions agree with TRBD2. V dropped 5 bases and J dropped 2; count of bases not matched to a gene: 7. CDR1 and CDR2 (germline): SGHRS, YFSETQ. This CDR3 is built from 16 residues. CDR3 region: CASRGGTSGFTDTQYF. The CDR3 DNA reads TGCGCCAGCAGGGGGGGGACTAGCGGATTCACAGATACGCAGTATTTT.

This clonotype was observed many times. This chain joins TRBV4-2 and TRBJ2-3; the D is unclear. CDR3 size: 17 residues. Germline V gene sequence: CDR1 LGHNA, CDR2 YNFKEQ. Trimming took 0 bases from V and 4 from J, leaving 17 bases between them. The CDR3: CASSQEGGSRPADTQYF. CDR3 bases: TGTGCCAGCAGCCAAGAAGGTGGGTCCCGACCGGCAGATACGCAGTATTTT.

This clonotype has a count of ten or more. The rearrangement uses TRBV12-3 or TRBV12-4 and TRBJ2-1; TRBD2 matches 9 bases. J lost 5 bases, V lost 6 bases, and 8 bases had no gene match. The CDR3 covers 15 residues. The CDR3 region is CASRIGLAGNNEQFF. CDR3 DNA: TGTGCCAGCAGGATTGGCCTAGCGGGGAACAATGAGCAGTTCTTC.

This clonotype was seen repeatedly, ten times or more. The V call is TRBV20-1, the J call TRBJ2-5; weak D call: TRBD1 (6 bases). The CDR3 runs 12 residues. Germline lookup yields CDR1 DFQATT and CDR2 SNEGSKA (reference sequence). Trimming shortened V by 6 bases and J by 5 bases, and 13 bases separated the two germline ends. The chain's CDR3 is CSAVTGLETQYF. The CDR3 region has the DNA TGCAGTGCCGTCACAGGGTTGGAGACCCAGTACTTC.

This clonotype was detected ten times or more. The chain uses TRBV20-1 and TRBJ2-3, with D unclear. V shed 0 bases and J shed 5 bases, with 9 bases lying between them. CDR1 and CDR2 (germline): DFQATT, SNEGSKA (reference sequence). The CDR3 totals 13 residues. This chain's CDR3 is CSARESAKDTQYF. The CDR3 region has the DNA TGCAGTGCTAGAGAATCAGCGAAAGATACGCAGTATTTT.

The CDR3 DNA sequence: TGTGCCAGCAGTTTCTTCCATGGCTACACCTTC. Amino acids: CASSFFHGYTF. This rearrangement joins TRBV12-3 or TRBV12-4 to TRBJ1-2; D gene uncertain. V gave up 3 bases and J gave up 6 bases, with 5 bases separating them. The CDR3 length is 11 residues.